This T cell receptor (beta chain) originates from a study of radiotherapy plus CTLA-4 blockade in lung cancer. Overall study results and limits: TCR clones of tumor origin grew in blood after radiotherapy plus ipilimumab.

The repertoire was sequenced with immunoSEQ multiplex PCR; TCRdb's copy has only in-frame clones and lacks some. The sample includes 85,000 to 95,000 clones, around 80% of them seen just once. In regard to this clone: Its specificity is not known.

The germline V and J ends were trimmed by 4 bases and 9 bases, with 14 bases remaining between them. Germline values: CDR1 GTSNPN, CDR2 SVGIG (reference sequence). The CDR3 is 12 amino acids. This sample comprised peripheral blood, obtained from a patient treated with radiotherapy plus ipilimumab. The chain combines TRBV30 with TRBJ2-3; TRBD1 might be the D (5 bases). This clonotype originated in a human donor with non-small cell lung cancer that progressed on radiotherapy plus ipilimumab. The CDR3 bases are TGTGCCTGGACCCCACAGGTAGGCACGCAGTATTTT. Its translation is CAWTPQVGTQYF.